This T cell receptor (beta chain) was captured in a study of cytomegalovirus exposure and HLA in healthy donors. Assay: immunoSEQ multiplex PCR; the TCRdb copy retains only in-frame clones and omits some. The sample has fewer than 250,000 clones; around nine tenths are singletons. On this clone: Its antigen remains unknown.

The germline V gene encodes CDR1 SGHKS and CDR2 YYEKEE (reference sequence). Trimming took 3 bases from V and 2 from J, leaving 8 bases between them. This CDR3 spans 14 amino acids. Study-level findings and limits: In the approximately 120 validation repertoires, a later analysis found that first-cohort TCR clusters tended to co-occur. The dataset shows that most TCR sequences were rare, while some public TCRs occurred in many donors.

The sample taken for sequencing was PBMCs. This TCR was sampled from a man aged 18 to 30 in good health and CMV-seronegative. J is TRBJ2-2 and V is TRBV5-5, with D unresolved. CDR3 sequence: CASSSSTNTGELFF. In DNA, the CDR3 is TGTGCCAGCAGCTCCTCTACCAACACCGGGGAGCTGTTTTTT.